Below, 8 T cell receptor beta chains from the same sample are listed, as sequenced in a study of tumor and adjacent non-tumor tissue in lung cancer. No cell sorting was done before RNA was extracted from the tissue. TCRbeta libraries were built with three rounds of nested PCR, modified from ARM-PCR. One entry per CDR3 protein, called by TCRdb with MiXCR from the multiplex PCR reads. This table holds some 78,000 distinct CDR3 sequences, 80% to 85% found once. The material sequenced was lung tumor tissue. The source of these receptors is a woman aged 50 to 60 with non-small cell lung cancer.

Comment on this clonotype: Given the absence of the conserved phenylalanine or tryptophan at the CDR3 end, a read error is likely. CDR3 bases: TGTGCCAGCAGCACAACTAGCCCGATCTCCTACGAGCAGTACCTC. Protein: CASSTTSPISYEQYL. V and J are TRBV28 and TRBJ2-7, with D possibly matching TRBD2 (6 bases). This CDR3 region has 15 residues. Trimming stripped 6 bases from V and 0 bases from J, with 15 bases between. Germline CDR1 MDHEN, CDR2 SYDVKM.

This clonotype qualifies as medium-sized. V gene TRBV10-3 combines with J gene TRBJ2-7, with a tentative D call TRBD2 (6 bases). The germline gives CDR1 ENHRY, CDR2 SYGVKD. The CDR3 runs to 17 residues. Deletions cut 4 bases from V and 3 bases from J, with 22 bases between. In nucleotides, the CDR3 is TGTGCCATCAGTGCTAAAACGGGACGGGACTTGTTCTACGAGCAGTACTTC. Translating it yields CAISAKTGRDLFYEQYF.

The V and J genes are TRBV4-1 and TRBJ2-1, with a tentative D call TRBD2 (5 bases). The CDR3 has 16 residues. Trimming left V 4 bases short and J 2 bases short, with 15 bases between. Germline V gene sequence: CDR1 MGHRA, CDR2 YSYEKL. CDR3 DNA sequence: TGCGCCAGCAGCCGCAGAGTAGCGAAGACCTACAATGAGCAGTTCTTC. It yields the protein CASSRRVAKTYNEQFF.

For this clonotype: Germline is not matched at one junction end, which may reflect a read error. The chain is built from TRBV4-1 and TRBJ2-7, with TRBD1 matching over 10 bases. The CDR3 extends over 16 amino acids. Germline V CDR1 and CDR2: MGHRA, YSYEKL. The CDR3 DNA is TGCGCCAGCAGACAACGAGGACAGGGGGGGCCCTACAAGCAGTACTTC. Translated: CASRQRGQGGPYKQYF.

The count of this clonotype is one. This may stem from a read error, because a much larger clone lies one nucleotide away. CDR3 residues: CASQIELGANVLTF. CDR3 DNA: TGTGCCAGCCAGATAGAGCTTGGGGCCAACGTCCTGACTTTC. The gene calls are TRBV6-1 and TRBJ2-6; D is uncertain. CDR1 and CDR2 from the germline V gene are MNHNS and SASEGT. The CDR3 spans 14 residues. Deletions cut 8 bases from V and 3 bases from J, with 11 bases between.

About this clonotype: The junction and the germline gene differ at one end; a read error may be behind it. The genes are TRBV24-1 and TRBJ2-5; 7 bases map to TRBD1. This CDR3 is 17 amino acids long. CDR1 KGHDR and CDR2 SFDVKD come from the germline V gene. The CDR3 protein is CATSEMGAKRGQEIQYF. Written as DNA, the CDR3 is TGTGCCACCAGTGAAATGGGAGCCAAAAGGGGGCAAGAGATCCAGTACTTC.

With regard to this clonotype: Mismatch with germline at one junction end may stem from a read error. V gene TRBV29-1 combines with J gene TRBJ1-1; a possible D gene is TRBD1 (5 bases). Germline CDR1 is SQVTM and CDR2 is ANQGSEA. The CDR3 runs to 13 residues. The CDR3 sequence: CSAISGMGTEASF. CDR3 bases: TGCAGCGCGATCTCAGGGATGGGCACTGAAGCTTCCTTT.

This clonotype was counted between two and nine times. This chain's CDR3 is CASSSEDRLNTEAFF. The CDR3 DNA reads TGTGCCAGCAGTTCCGAGGACCGGCTGAACACTGAAGCTTTCTTT. V gene TRBV11-1 combines with J gene TRBJ1-1; D is ambiguous. CDR3 size: 15 residues. V was cut by 6 bases and J by 0 bases, with 14 bases left in between. Germline V gives CDR1 SGHAT, CDR2 FQDESV (reference sequence).